This T cell receptor (beta chain) was recovered during a study of blood T cell repertoires in COVID-19. The wider study: COVID-19 samples, acute and convalescent, were from the United States, Italy and Spain.

The germline V gene encodes CDR1 SGHNT and CDR2 YYREEE (reference sequence). V lost 5 bases to trimming and J lost 2 bases, with 11 bases between them. The CDR3 has 13 amino acids. TCRdb's copy holds only in-frame clones and misses some; the assay was immunoSEQ multiplex PCR. The repertoire has some 150,000 clones, just under 85% of them found once; the top ten carry 3% to 3.5%. The receptor was isolated from an elderly woman with acute or convalescent COVID-19. Sequenced material: peripheral blood. The rearrangement joins TRBV5-4 to TRBJ2-7, with D perhaps TRBD1 (7 bases). The CDR3 loop reads CASRRDRAYEQYF. DNA of the CDR3: TGTGCCAGCAGGCGGGACAGAGCCTACGAGCAGTACTTC.